This record looks at one TCR beta chain sequence and its context. There are a few counts of this clone. Its target antigen remains unknown. No much larger clone exists at a distance of one base, and base qualities are not known. The germline ends are 10 bases apart after V is trimmed by 3 bases and J by 5 bases. The CDR3 starts with the cysteine, ends with the phenylalanine, and has 13 residues. Only the CDR3 portion is preserved as DNA: 39 bases, with reading frame beginning at the first base. CDR1 and CDR2 are read off the germline V gene (reference sequence) as MNHEY and SMNVEV. The data were obtained in a study of beta chain features in type 1 diabetes (dated by TCRdb to 2016 to 2018). Concerning the study at large: Mean age, gender distribution, total cell number and subset yield did not differ between patients and healthy donors. Naive and central memory subsets were obtained from all 30 or so donors, but regulatory and stem cell-like memory subsets were isolated from only 8 patients and roughly eight healthy donors. A total of 85 million to 140 million sorted cells were examined across all samples, and the number of cells per subset was strongly correlated with RNA yield. The study compared TCRB repertoires of sorted circulating CD4+ T cell subsets between recently diagnosed type 1 diabetes patients and matched healthy donors. Study-wide findings and limitations: Because the HLA sub-analyses included only small numbers of individuals, any influence of HLA type on TCRB rearrangement was left unresolved. Shorter templates might have been favored by PCR, but patient and control samples were amplified and corrected together, so both groups would have been affected equally by any skew. Type 1 diabetes patients showed a moderate but significant shortening of TCRB CDR3 length in all four CD4+ subsets. Naive, central memory and regulatory TCRB repertoires appeared to be more alike among patients than among healthy donors. Fewer insertions and more nucleotide deletions at VDJ recombination sites were observed in patients with type 1 diabetes, implying thymic rearrangement abnormalities. Sequencing cDNA rather than genomic DNA could over-represent highly expressing activated cells, although activation and CD3 levels did not differ between groups.

A single peripheral blood draw of approximately 100 mL on average was collected from each donor into heparinised tubes. A BD FACSAria II and a panel including CD45RO, CCR7, CD25, CD127, CD95 and CD27 were used to sort naive, central memory, regulatory and stem cell-like memory CD4+ T cells. Purity was above 98% for every sorted population. PBMCs were isolated immediately by Lymphoprep density gradient centrifugation and stained directly without culture. So that batch effects would be minimized, each experiment stained and sorted samples in pairs, pairing one healthy donor with one patient. The entire isolated RNA was reverse transcribed using the High Capacity cDNA Reverse Transcription Kit, and thus expressed TCRB transcripts were sequenced. Naive, central memory and regulatory T cell samples underwent deep immunoSEQ sequencing, averaging around 4 million total reads per sample. Sorted cells were lysed in RLT buffer and RNA was extracted with DNase-treated RNeasy Micro or Mini kits, depending on cell number. Each cell subset was processed separately to prevent cross-contamination, with patient and healthy donor samples processed together. The immunoSEQ multiplex PCR was used to amplify TCRB sequences from cDNA, yielding 87-bp fragments that span the CDR3 region. Sequencing of the amplicons was done on the Illumina HiSeq platform. The original pipeline was this. Synthetic template baselines were used to correct PCR bias computationally, reads within Hamming distance 2 were collapsed together, and singletons that could not be merged were discarded. Reads were aligned against IMGT so that V, D and J genes, CDR3 length and insertions or deletions at six rearrangement sites could be assigned. Within each subset, clonotype counts were normalized to sorted cell number, and only after that were true diversity and Gini coefficients computed with the tcR R package. The overlap coefficient, calculated on TCRB nucleotide sequences, was used to measure repertoire sharing. As a proxy for the pre-selection repertoire, out-of-frame TCRB sequences from naive cells were analyzed. TCRdb obtained this table from immuneACCESS and retained in-frame rearrangements with V and J assigned. These tables miss some clones; where compared with another copy, unresolved V genes account for less than half of the shortfall, and the remainder is unexplained. V and J calls and clone size come straight from that table; D and trimming were deduced from the DNA. The sample table shows 680,000 or so clones, and around a sixth are seen once. Jointly, the top ten make up about 0.087% of the sample.

The chain was built from TRBV27 and TRBJ1-2; the D segment could be TRBD1, given 5 matching bases. The sequenced sample consisted of naive CD4+ T cells from blood. The intended sense of this specimen's cell subset or site label: true naive CD4+ T cells. This TCR was sampled from a man between 18 and 35 years old in good health. The nucleotides read TGTGCCAGCAGTTTCTCAGGGATGTATGGCTACACCTTC. Protein translation: CASSFSGMYGYTF.